Described below is a single TCR beta chain sequence and its context. Its cognate antigen has yet to be identified. Base qualities are not at hand, and no much larger clone is one base apart. These data come from a study of cytomegalovirus exposure and HLA in healthy donors (dated by TCRdb to about 2017). Looking at the study overall: An earlier analysis of roughly 570 of the donors reported approximately 260 Gb of sequence data and 117 million unique TCR beta sequences obtained from around 190 million T cells. Around 320 gigabases of sequencing data and approximately 80 million unique TCR sequences were included in an early release covering around 650 HLA-typed donors. The genetic ancestry cluster associated with self-reported Caucasian donors included 81% of the 350 to 500 genotyped donors. The study was designed to test whether signatures of past pathogen exposure could be identified by cataloging public T cell receptors. The study used immunosequencing to profile the T cell repertoires of approximately 690 subjects and linked those repertoires to cytomegalovirus serostatus. A separate validation cohort of 100 to 150 different subjects was used in addition to the approximately 610-subject first cohort. To predict cytomegalovirus infection status, the study brought together high-throughput TCR immunosequencing, statistical association of individual TCRs with disease status, and machine learning. To study patterns of TCR occurrence, a later analysis re-analyzed previously published TCR beta repertoires from 600 to 750 donors and added high-resolution HLA genotyping. Rather than drawing on any new phenotypic data, the later analysis identified candidate immune exposures from TCR beta sequences and the way those sequences occurred across donors. In an earlier analysis of 500 to 650 of the donors, high-throughput TCR beta sequencing was used to judge whether each TCR beta V gene segment behaved as functional or pseudogenic. Donor age, sex, ethnicity and CMV serostatus were compiled together with the repertoire data. A later genetic analysis took genome-wide SNP genotypes for 398 of the 666 donors and used that subset as a discovery cohort. All discovery cohort repertoires had been generated using a single sequencing platform. HLA typing covered class I and class II loci at four-digit resolution. Typing coverage differed by locus: A, B, C, DRB1 and DQB1 were typed in about 629-630 donors, DQA1 in 522, DPA1 in around 580, and DPB1 in 472. Four to six DR-DQ haplotypes were handled as single units for association and clustering because linkage in the cohort was strong. Among around 400 genotyped donors of the cohort, an average of around 250,000 unique TCR beta nucleotide sequences was sequenced per donor, of which approximately 18% were non-productive. Overall study outcomes, separate from this receptor: This cohort had only TCR beta chains sequenced, and the lack of alpha or paired-chain data limited which features could be detected. The 87-base-pair reads could not distinguish some IMGT-functional V segments, including TRBV6-2 and TRBV6-3, so those segments were excluded. Because HLA typing was missing for some donors at each locus, association tests included only the typed subset. A group of highly shared sequence variants was considered likely to be a technical artifact of the sequencing pipeline. In a later genetic analysis, a missense DCLRE1C variant was associated with V-gene and J-gene trimming of TCR beta chains, and the association was replicated in an independent cohort. The study listed 150 to 200 TCR beta chains as associated with cytomegalovirus. Some 15 rarely observed V segments, including chromosome 9 orphons, were excluded from the earlier analysis of approximately 600 of the donors because counts were too low. In a later analysis, several top co-occurrence clusters were reported to appear linked to parvovirus B19, influenza, CMV and Epstein-Barr virus. It was suggested by the authors that the approach could potentially be generalized to other disease states and immunological phenotypes. In vitro tests confirmed that a few of the cytomegalovirus-associated TCR beta chains recognize cytomegalovirus antigens. In a later analysis, most CMV-associated TCR beta chains were found to appear HLA-restricted, with HLA associations seemingly driven largely by CMV exposure. Specific HLA alleles were associated with 15,000 to 20,000 TCR beta sequences at a false discovery rate of 0.05 in a later analysis. A further reported finding was that TCR beta sequences accurately predicted the HLA-A and HLA-B alleles for most subjects in the first cohort. Linkage disequilibrium might explain the correlated functional status among segregating V segments, but an unknown experimental factor could not be ruled out. In a later analysis, HLA-associated TCR beta chains were found to be more clonally expanded and to have lower generation probabilities than equally common non-associated chains. In a later genetic analysis, fewer N-insertions in productive TCRs were reported among donors in an Asian-associated ancestry cluster than the roughly 700-donor mean. The classifier was reported to diagnose cytomegalovirus status with high specificity and sensitivity in both the original cohort and the validation cohort. Strong co-occurrence of HLA alleles, especially DR and DQ, made assigning TCR associations to individual alleles difficult. For the cohort, immune exposure information was limited to CMV serostatus. In a later analysis, the rate of TCR association differed among HLA loci, with DRB1 alleles having the most associated TCRs and HLA-C alleles having the fewest. Broadly in line with IMGT annotations, most TCR beta V segments showed up in productive rearrangements about 87% or about 30% of the time in an earlier analysis of 587 of the donors. Most TCR sequences were seen in very few donors, while some public TCRs were found in many individuals. The presence/absence analyses assumed that sequencing depth was roughly uniform across donors, and that assumption may not be true.

Receptors were amplified or captured by the immunoSEQ multiplex PCR assay. For the multiplex PCR, a mixture combining 60 forward primers for TCR Vbeta segments and 13 reverse primers for TCR Jbeta segments was used. Amplification of the CDR3 region of rearranged TCR beta genes was performed with a multiplex PCR assay on genomic DNA. Amplified TCR beta libraries were sequenced as 87-base-pair reads on the Illumina HiSeq System. The paper's data handling went like this. Across the 500 to 850 repertoires, a later analysis counted 75 million to 90 million unique TCR beta chains, about 10 million of which were shared by at least two donors. Raw reads were error-corrected and collapsed into unique sequences by a nearest-neighbor algorithm in which closely related sequences were merged to remove PCR and sequencing errors. To assign V, D and J gene segments, CDR3 sequences were aligned to IMGT reference sequences. Each retained sequence needed at least a six-nucleotide match to both a V gene segment and a J gene segment. A rearrangement counted as productive if the CDR3 had no stop codons and remained in frame with V and J, and every other rearrangement counted as non-productive. CDR3 was defined by IMGT convention, running from the second conserved V-encoded cysteine to the conserved J-encoded phenylalanine. In an earlier analysis of more than 550 of the donors, sequences lacking an unambiguous match to a single V gene segment were excluded. In an earlier analysis of several hundred of the donors, V segments were called functional above 56.7% productive rearrangements and were called segregating when the between-donor standard deviation exceeded 5%. A statistical classification framework was built for diagnosing cytomegalovirus status from the catalog of TCR beta chain sequences. V and J gene assignment, in a later analysis, came from comparing TCR nucleotide sequences with IMGT/GENE-DB human TR gene sequences. In a later analysis, CDR3 sequences and most-parsimonious VDJ recombination scenarios were assigned using the TCRdist pipeline. In a later analysis, each TCR beta chain was defined by its CDR3 amino acid sequence together with its V-gene family, and reads without a unique V-gene family were excluded. A later analysis removed roughly 590 highly shared, low-generation-probability nucleotide sequences to deal with suspected cross-contamination and a sequencing artifact. In a later analysis, a clonal expansion index was calculated for each public chain from normalized within-repertoire ranks of inferred template counts. In a later analysis, generation probabilities were computed using a VDJ recombination model fitted to out-of-frame rearrangements, and the results were checked against IGoR. In a later analysis, hypergeometric tests were used to score TCR-TCR, TCR-HLA and TCR-CMV co-occurrence, with a repertoire-size bias correction applied to TCR pairs. In a later analysis, false discovery rates were estimated by permuting HLA or CMV assignments 20 times. In a later analysis, co-occurring TCRs were grouped using DBSCAN, and TCRdist sequence similarity was added for clustering within HLA-allele-positive subsets. Repertoires with fewer than 30,000 or more than 120,000 public chains were left out of co-occurrence clustering, as were about 5 repertoires with anomalous nucleotide sharing. In its TCRdb copy, this immuneACCESS table keeps in-frame sequences only and misses some clones. Where compared with another copy, unresolved V genes explain less than half of these, and the others have no known cause. The V and J calls and clone size come from that table; D and trimming were worked out from the DNA. Present in this sample are under 200,000 clones, approximately 70% of which were seen just once. Clones ranked in the top ten supply 1.5% to 2% of the sample.

Inclusive of the bounding cysteine and phenylalanine, the CDR3 is 16 residues long. This entry keeps only the CDR3 DNA: 48 bases, framed from base 1. Trimming removed 4 bases from V and 4 bases from J; the gene matches leave 8 bases unexplained. CDR1 and CDR2 are drawn from the germline V gene: SGDLS, YYNGEE. The cohort was made up of about 610 healthy bone marrow donors. All cohort members were sampled while nominally healthy, although unrecorded immune exposures were likely present. The donor tested CMV seronegative, placing the donor among the 350 or so seronegative members of the cohort. Every donor gave a peripheral blood sample, and the peripheral blood mononuclear cells from that sample were used for TCR beta sequencing. Genomic DNA extraction from the blood cell samples was performed with the Qiagen DNeasy Blood Extraction Kit.

The clonotype comes from a woman in her thirties in good health and CMV-seronegative. The chain uses TRBV9 and TRBJ2-2; 9 bases in the junction line up with TRBD1. Sequences were obtained from PBMCs. The DNA is as follows: TGTGCCAGCAGCTCCCACGGACAGGGGTCCACCGGGGAGCTGTTTTTT. It specifies CASSSHGQGSTGELFF.